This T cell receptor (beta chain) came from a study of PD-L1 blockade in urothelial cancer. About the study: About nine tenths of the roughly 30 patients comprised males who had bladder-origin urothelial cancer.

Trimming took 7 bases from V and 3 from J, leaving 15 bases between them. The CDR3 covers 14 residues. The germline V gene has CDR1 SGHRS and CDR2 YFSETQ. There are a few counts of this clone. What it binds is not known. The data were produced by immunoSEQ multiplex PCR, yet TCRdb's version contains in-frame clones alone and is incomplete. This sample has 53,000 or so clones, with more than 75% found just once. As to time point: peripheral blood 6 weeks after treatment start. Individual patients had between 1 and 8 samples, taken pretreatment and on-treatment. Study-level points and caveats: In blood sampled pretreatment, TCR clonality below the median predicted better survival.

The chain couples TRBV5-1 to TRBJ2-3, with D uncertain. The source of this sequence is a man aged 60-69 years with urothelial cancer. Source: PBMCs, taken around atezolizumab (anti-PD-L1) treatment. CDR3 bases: TGCGCCAGCGACCTAGGCGCCGGAACAGATACGCAGTATTTT. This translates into CASDLGAGTDTQYF.